Each of the 24 T cell receptor beta chains below was sequenced from the same sample in a study of T cell repertoires in cytomegalovirus infection. Their antigen targets remain unknown. TCRdb independently ran MiXCR on the reads; one entry per CDR3 protein. The sample includes approximately 730,000 distinct CDR3 sequences, roughly 33% seen only once; the top ten take 15% to 20%. The sample here was cultured PBMCs, taken from culture after CMV antigen stimulation. The receptors here all came from a human donor in good health (CMV status not recorded). Some clones in this sample may be carry-over from other donors' samples.

This clonotype was detected only a few times. The chain carries TRBV6-2 or TRBV6-3 and TRBJ1-2; 9 bases match TRBD1. This CDR3 has 15 residues. V lost 6 bases and J lost 5; bases outside the gene matches: 10. CDR1 is MNHEY and CDR2 is SVGEGT in the germline V gene. CDR3 bases: TGTGCCAGCAGGAAAACCGCGGGACAGGGTTATGGCTACACCTTC. Translation gives CASRKTAGQGYGYTF.

This clonotype came up many times. The rearrangement uses TRBV7-8 and TRBJ1-5; D unresolved. The ends were cut back, 1 base at V and 6 bases at J, with 10 bases in the middle. Germline assignment: CDR1 SGHVS and CDR2 FQNEAQ. The CDR3 contains 14 residues. CDR3 protein: CASSLDRAGQPQHF. The CDR3 DNA reads as TGTGCCAGCAGCTTAGATAGGGCGGGTCAGCCCCAGCATTTT.

The CDR3 spells CASRPTGLFEKLFF. The CDR3, as DNA: TGTGCCAGCAGACCGACAGGGTTATTTGAAAAACTGTTTTTT. The gene calls are TRBV12-3 or TRBV12-4 and TRBJ1-4, with 7 bases lining up with TRBD1. V was clipped by 6 bases and J by 7 bases; unmatched bases: 8. CDR3 size: 14 residues.

The rearrangement uses TRBV2 and TRBJ1-1; 9 positions match TRBD1. The V and J ends lost 7 bases and 2 bases, in that order; junction bases with no gene match: 5. The length of the CDR3 is 14 residues. In germline, CDR1 is SNHLY, CDR2 FYNNEI. This CDR3 is CASNTGGLNTEAFF. CDR3 nucleotides: TGTGCCAGCAACACAGGGGGCCTAAACACTGAAGCTTTCTTT.

The V and J genes are TRBV29-1 and TRBJ2-5, with 9 positions matching TRBD2. The germline CDR1 and CDR2 sequences are SQVTM and ANQGSEA. V lost 5 bases to trimming and J lost 0 bases; unmatched junction nucleotides: 4. The CDR3 sequence is 14 residues long. The CDR3 loop is CSVRLAGYQETQYF. CDR3 in DNA: TGCAGCGTTAGGCTAGCGGGATACCAAGAGACCCAGTACTTC.

This clonotype has just a few counts. The chain joins TRBV6-2 or TRBV6-3 to TRBJ2-1; 8 bases are shared with TRBD1. Germline V CDR1 and CDR2: MNHEY, SVGEGT. The junction had 13 bases not matched to a gene; V was cut back by 7 bases and J by 5 bases. This CDR3 is 16 amino acids long. CDR3: CASTGRDRRRDNEQFF. The CDR3, as DNA: TGTGCCAGCACTGGAAGGGACAGGCGGCGGGACAATGAGCAGTTCTTC.

The chain combines TRBV11-3 with TRBJ1-1, with D unclear. Trimming took 5 bases from V and 4 from J, leaving 11 bases between them. The CDR3 is 13 residues long. Germline CDR1 is SGHNT and CDR2 is YENEEA. CDR3 nucleotides: TGTGCCAGCAGCCGCTGGGCAACCACTGAAGCTTTCTTT. Residues: CASSRWATTEAFF. Together with reference TRBV11-3 and TRBJ1-1, the CDR3 gives the full variable domain: EAGVVQSPRYKIIEKKQPVAFWCNPISGHNTLYWYLQNLGQGPELLIRYENEEAVDDSQLPKDRFSAERLKGVDSTLKIQPAELGDSAVYLCASSRWATTEAFFGQGTRLTVV.

The chain joins TRBV7-9 to TRBJ1-3; D is undetermined. The CDR3 length is 15 residues. Germline lookup yields CDR1 SEHNR and CDR2 FQNEAQ (reference sequence). Trimming shortened V by 1 base and J by 0 bases, and 7 bases separated the two germline ends. CDR3: CASSLVPISGNTIYF. The CDR3, as DNA: TGTGCCAGCAGCTTAGTCCCCATCTCTGGAAACACCATATATTTT.

This chain connects TRBV12-5 to TRBJ1-1, with TRBD1 identical over 8 bases. V dropped 0 bases and J dropped 10; count of bases not matched to a gene: 7. The CDR3 is 14 amino acids. The germline V gene has CDR1 LGHNT and CDR2 FRNRAP. CDR3 sequence: CASGLVPPTGAAFF. The CDR3 nucleotides read TGTGCTAGTGGTTTGGTCCCCCCGACAGGGGCAGCTTTCTTT.

CDR3 amino acids: CASCGIELAEYNEQFF. The CDR3 DNA follows: TGTGCCAGCTGTGGGATTGAACTAGCTGAGTACAATGAGCAGTTCTTC. The gene calls are TRBV7-9 and TRBJ2-1; a possible D gene is TRBD2 (6 bases). Germline V gene data show CDR1 as SEHNR and CDR2 as FQNEAQ (reference sequence). V lost 8 bases and J lost 4, with 21 bases in between. CDR3 length: 16 amino acids.

J is TRBJ1-5 and V is TRBV7-2; D might be TRBD1 (6 bases). Germline V gives CDR1 SGHTA, CDR2 FQGNSA. The CDR3 is 13 amino acids. Trimming removed 5 bases from V and 7 bases from J, with 12 bases in between. For the CDR3, the DNA is TGTGCCAGCAGCAACTACAGGGACCAGCCCCAGCATTTT. Protein product: CASSNYRDQPQHF.

The sample holds a few counts of this clonotype. This chain uses TRBV7-2 with TRBJ2-3; no reliable D call. Germline V gene lookup returns CDR1 SGHTA and CDR2 FQGNSA. The V end lost 2 bases, the J end lost 5 bases, and 11 bases lay between the germline ends. CDR3 length: 14 amino acids. The CDR3 DNA sequence: TGTGCCAGCAGCTTAACAGCGAATGTAGATACGCAGTATTTT. It specifies CASSLTANVDTQYF.

Only a few counts were recorded for this clonotype. The chain couples TRBV12-3 or TRBV12-4 to TRBJ2-5; D is undetermined. V lost 5 bases and J lost 5, with 9 bases in between. The CDR3 loop spans 12 amino acids. For the CDR3, the DNA is TGTGCCAGCAGTGCGACCCGGGAGACCCAGTACTTC. This gives the protein CASSATRETQYF.

The chain joins TRBV4-3 to TRBJ1-3; D is ambiguous. CDR3 length: 15 amino acids. V was pared by 1 base and J by 1 base, with 8 bases between. The germline CDR1 and CDR2 sequences are LGHNA and YSLEER. The CDR3 region has the DNA TGCGCCAGCAGCCAAGGGTCGGTGTCTGGAAACACCATATATTTT. Protein: CASSQGSVSGNTIYF.

J is TRBJ1-1 and V is TRBV6-5; no reliable D call. V lost 2 bases and J 1 base, leaving 11 bases between the germline ends. Germline V gives CDR1 MNHEY, CDR2 SVGAGI. The CDR3 totals 15 residues. As DNA, the CDR3 is TGTGCCAGCAGTTACCAGCCAGAGGGGAACACTGAAGCTTTCTTT. It is translated as CASSYQPEGNTEAFF.

This clonotype was observed many times. The rearrangement links TRBV7-2 to TRBJ2-7; D uncertain. CDR3 length equals 16 residues. From germline, CDR1 is SGHTA and CDR2 FQGNSA. V was clipped by 1 base and J by 2 bases, with 15 bases between them. CDR3: CASSLGSGATPYEQYF. The CDR3 nucleotides read TGTGCCAGCAGCTTAGGGTCGGGTGCGACCCCCTACGAGCAGTACTTC.

V is TRBV7-2 and J is TRBJ2-7; unclear D gene. This CDR3 spans 12 amino acids. Trimming removed 5 bases at V and 7 bases at J, with 12 bases between. The germline V gene encodes CDR1 SGHTA and CDR2 FQGNSA. CDR3 nucleotides: TGTGCCAGCAGCCCGACCTACGGGGAGCAGTACTTC. Residues: CASSPTYGEQYF.

CDR3 nucleotide sequence: TGTGCCAGCAGTACCGCCGGGACTAGGGTCAATGAGCAGTTCTTC. Its protein product is CASSTAGTRVNEQFF. The chain has TRBV6-2 or TRBV6-3 and TRBJ2-1; the match to TRBD2 covers 8 bases. After removal of 5 bases from V and 6 bases from J, the junction contained 9 bases not matched to a gene. The CDR3 has 15 residues. In germline, CDR1 is MNHEY, CDR2 SVGEGT.

This clonotype was seen many times. The chain recombines TRBV7-2 with TRBJ2-5; TRBD2 agrees at 13 bases. This CDR3 region has 18 residues. With 0 bases clipped from V and 5 bases from J, the junction kept 9 bases outside the gene matches. The germline gives CDR1 SGHTA, CDR2 FQGNSA. This CDR3 reads CASSLARLAGGRGETQYF. The DNA of the CDR3 is TGTGCCAGCAGCTTAGCGCGACTAGCGGGGGGCAGGGGGGAGACCCAGTACTTC.

The chain combines TRBV25-1 with TRBJ1-1, with D unresolved. The CDR3 covers 15 residues. Looked up from germline, CDR1 is MGHDK and CDR2 is SYGVNS. Trimming took off 2 bases at V and 5 bases at J, with 15 bases between the two ends. CDR3 region: CASSEDGGVGTEAFF. The CDR3 DNA reads TGTGCCAGCAGTGAAGATGGCGGGGTCGGAACTGAAGCTTTCTTT.

This clonotype came up a few times. V is TRBV6-1 and J is TRBJ1-1; D is perhaps TRBD1 (5 bases). V gave up 8 bases and J gave up 6 bases, with 19 bases separating them. Per germline, CDR1 MNHNS and CDR2 SASEGT. This CDR3 contains 14 residues. In DNA, the CDR3 is TGTGCCAGCCTAGCGGACACGTGGGGGGCTGAAGCTTTCTTT. Translated, it gives CASLADTWGAEAFF.

This clonotype was seen ten or more times. This chain connects TRBV7-2 to TRBJ2-7, with D hard to call. This CDR3 has 12 residues. Germline CDR1 SGHTA, CDR2 FQGNSA. V was pared by 5 bases and J by 1 base, with 6 bases between. The CDR3 is CASSINSYEQYF. DNA of the CDR3: TGTGCCAGCAGCATTAATTCCTACGAGCAGTACTTC.

The rearrangement joins TRBV6-2 or TRBV6-3 to TRBJ1-5; the D is unclear. V lost 5 bases and J 6 bases, leaving 11 bases between the germline ends. This CDR3 comprises 13 residues. Germline CDR1 and CDR2: MNHEY and SVGEGT. This CDR3 is CASSRGGIQPQHF. CDR3 DNA sequence: TGTGCCAGCAGTAGAGGTGGGATTCAGCCCCAGCATTTT.

This clonotype turned up a few times. The chain carries TRBV4-1 and TRBJ1-4; D is unclear. Between the trimmed V and J ends, which lost 3 bases and 8 bases, there was a span of 7 bases. CDR3 length: 12 amino acids. Germline lookup yields CDR1 MGHRA and CDR2 YSYEKL. The CDR3 sequence: CASSHPREKLFF. In DNA, the CDR3 is TGCGCCAGCAGCCACCCGCGGGAAAAACTGTTTTTT.